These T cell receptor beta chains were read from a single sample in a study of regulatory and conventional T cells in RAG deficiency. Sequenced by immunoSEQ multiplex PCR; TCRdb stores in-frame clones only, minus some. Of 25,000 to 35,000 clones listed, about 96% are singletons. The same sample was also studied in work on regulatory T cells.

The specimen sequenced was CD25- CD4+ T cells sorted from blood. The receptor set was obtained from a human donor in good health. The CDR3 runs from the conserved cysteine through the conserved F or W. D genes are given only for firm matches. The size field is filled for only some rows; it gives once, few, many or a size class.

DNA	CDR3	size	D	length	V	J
TGTGCCAGCAGTTCTATAGCGGGGGCAGCAGATACGCAGTATTTT	CASSSIAGAADTQYF	-	TRBD2	15	TRBV28	TRBJ2-3
TGTGCCAGCAGCTTGATAGGACAGGGGGCGACAAGCACAGATACGCAGTATTTT	CASSLIGQGATSTDTQYF	-	TRBD1	18	TRBV5-6	TRBJ2-3
TGTGCCAGCAGCGTCGGACTAGCGGGGGGCCGGTTCTACAATGAGCAGTTCTTC	CASSVGLAGGRFYNEQFF	once	TRBD2	18	TRBV9	TRBJ2-1
TGTGCCAGCAGCACTCGACAGGGGGCCTCTGGCTACACCTTC	CASSTRQGASGYTF	-	TRBD1	14	TRBV11-2	TRBJ1-2
TGTGCCTGGAGTGAGGGACAGCGTCTGGGCTACACCTTC	CAWSEGQRLGYTF	-	TRBD1	13	TRBV30	TRBJ1-2
TGTGCCAGTAGTGTTTCAGAGAGAGCGGAGACCCAGTACTTC	CASSVSERAETQYF	once	-	14	TRBV19	TRBJ2-5
TGTGCCAGCAGCTTCTCTCGGACAGGGAGCACCGGGGAGCTGTTTTTT	CASSFSRTGSTGELFF	-	TRBD1	16	TRBV7-9	TRBJ2-2
TGTGCCAGCAGCTTGGTTCGTATAGCTAGCGGGTTACAAGAGACCCAGTACTTC	CASSLVRIASGLQETQYF	-	TRBD2	18	TRBV5-8	TRBJ2-5
TGTGCCAGCAGGCCCTTTGGGGCCGGTGAAAAACTGTTTTTT	CASRPFGAGEKLFF	-	-	14	TRBV28	TRBJ1-4
TGTGCCAGTAGTACGCGACTAGCGGGGGAGGACTACACCGGGGAGCTGTTTTTT	CASSTRLAGEDYTGELFF	-	TRBD2	18	TRBV19	TRBJ2-2
TGTGCCAGCAGCCGCAGACTGGGTGAGCAGTACTTC	CASSRRLGEQYF	-	-	12	TRBV6-5	TRBJ2-7
TGTGCCAGCAGATCGCACAGGGCGGGCTACGAGCAGTACTTC	CASRSHRAGYEQYF	-	-	14	TRBV28	TRBJ2-7
TGTGCCAGCAGTTTGGGCCCTTGGAACACCGGGGAGCTGTTTTTT	CASSLGPWNTGELFF	-	-	15	TRBV28	TRBJ2-2
TGTGCCAGCAGCTGGGGACAGGGCCGGATAGACTTAGCCAAAAACATTCAGTACTTC	CASSWGQGRIDLAKNIQYF	-	TRBD1	19	TRBV13	TRBJ2-4
TGTGCCAGCAGTTACAGCGGGTCCAGCGTGACCCAGTACTTC	CASSYSGSSVTQYF	once	-	14	TRBV6-6	TRBJ2-5
TGTGCCAGCAGTTTGGTGTCGAGAAACAATGAGCAGTTCTTC	CASSLVSRNNEQFF	-	-	14	TRBV5-6	TRBJ2-1
TGTGCCAGCAGTACTGGGACAGGGGGACACAATGAGCAGTTCTTC	CASSTGTGGHNEQFF	-	TRBD1	15	TRBV28	TRBJ2-1
TGTGCCAGCTCACCGGAGTTTGACACTGAAGCTTTCTTT	CASSPEFDTEAFF	-	-	13	TRBV19	TRBJ1-1
TGTGCCAGCAGCTTAGCGCTAGGACAGACCTACTATGGCTACACCTTC	CASSLALGQTYYGYTF	-	-	16	TRBV7-2	TRBJ1-2
TGTGCCAGCAGGACGTCGGGGGGGTCCTACGAGCAGTACTTC	CASRTSGGSYEQYF	-	TRBD2	14	TRBV7-9	TRBJ2-7
TGTGCCAGCAGTTTAGCCAGAAACAATCAGCCCCAGCATTTT	CASSLARNNQPQHF	-	-	14	TRBV27	TRBJ1-5
TGTGCCAGTAGTTTCACCGGGACAGGATTCTTTAACGAGCAGTACTTC	CASSFTGTGFFNEQYF	-	TRBD1	16	TRBV19	TRBJ2-7
TGCAGCATACGCGACGACAGGCACTCCTACGAGCAGTACTTC	CSIRDDRHSYEQYF	-	-	14	TRBV29-1	TRBJ2-7
TGCGCCAGCAGCCTTGGGGGGGGAGGGGTCACTGAAGCTTTCTTT	CASSLGGGGVTEAFF	-	-	15	TRBV5-1	TRBJ1-1
TGTGCCAGCAGTAGATACAGGGATAGCAATCAGCCCCAGCATTTT	CASSRYRDSNQPQHF	-	-	15	TRBV7-2	TRBJ1-5